This T cell receptor (beta chain) was observed in a study of cytomegalovirus exposure and HLA in healthy donors. General study results and limits: With DRB1 most and HLA-C fewest, TCR association rates differed between HLA loci in a later analysis. In an earlier analysis, most TCR beta V segments were productive about 87% or about 30% of the time. An analysis that was carried out later associated approximately 17,000 TCR beta sequences with HLA alleles at 0.05 false discovery rate. Of the V segments, some could not be distinguished, including TRBV6-2 and TRBV6-3, and were excluded.

This clone has a single count. The antigen is undetermined. Germline trimming cut 4 bases from V and 5 bases from J; bases unmatched to any gene: 13. CDR1 is SGHRS, CDR2 YFSETQ, per germline. This CDR3 is 16 amino acids long. 13 Jbeta primers and 60 Vbeta primers were used for the PCR. TCRdb's table, derived via immunoSEQ multiplex PCR, lists solely in-frame clones and lacks some. The sample records approximately 190,000 clones, 82% being singletons. This TCR came from a boy aged 2-9 years in good health and CMV-seronegative. Input material: PBMCs. This chain links TRBV5-1 with TRBJ2-5; 8 nucleotides line up with TRBD1. The CDR3 coding sequence is TGCGCCAGCAGCCTACCCCTGGACAGGGCGGACGAGACCCAGTACTTC. As protein: CASSLPLDRADETQYF.